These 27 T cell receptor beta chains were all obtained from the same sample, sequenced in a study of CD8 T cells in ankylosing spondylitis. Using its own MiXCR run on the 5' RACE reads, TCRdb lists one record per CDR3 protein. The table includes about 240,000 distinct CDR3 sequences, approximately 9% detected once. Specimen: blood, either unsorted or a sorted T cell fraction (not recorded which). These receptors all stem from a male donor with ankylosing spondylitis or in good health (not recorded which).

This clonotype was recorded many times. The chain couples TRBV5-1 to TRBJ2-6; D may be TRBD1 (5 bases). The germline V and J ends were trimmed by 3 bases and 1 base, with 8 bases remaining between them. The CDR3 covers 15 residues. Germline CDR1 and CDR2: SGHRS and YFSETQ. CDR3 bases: TGCGCCAGCAGCTCCGACAGTTCTGGGGCCAACGTCCTGACTTTC. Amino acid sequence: CASSSDSSGANVLTF.

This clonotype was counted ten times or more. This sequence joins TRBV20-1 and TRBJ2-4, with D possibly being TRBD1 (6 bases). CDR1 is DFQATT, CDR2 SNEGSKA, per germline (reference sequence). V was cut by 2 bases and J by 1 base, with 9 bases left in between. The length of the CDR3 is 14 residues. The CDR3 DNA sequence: TGCAGTGCTAGAAACACAGGGGCCAAAAACATTCAGTACTTC. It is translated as CSARNTGAKNIQYF.

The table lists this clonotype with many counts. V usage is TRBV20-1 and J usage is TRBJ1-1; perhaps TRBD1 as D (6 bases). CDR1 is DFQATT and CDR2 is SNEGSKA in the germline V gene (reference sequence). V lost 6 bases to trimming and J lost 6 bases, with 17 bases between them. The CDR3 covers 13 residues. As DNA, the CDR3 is TGCAGTGCCCAGGGGTGGGGATTCCCTGAAGCTTTCTTT. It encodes CSAQGWGFPEAFF.

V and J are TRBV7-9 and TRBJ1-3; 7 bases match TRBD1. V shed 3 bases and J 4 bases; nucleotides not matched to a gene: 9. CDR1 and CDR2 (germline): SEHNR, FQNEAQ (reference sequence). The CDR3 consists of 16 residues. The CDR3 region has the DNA TGTGCCAGCAGCTTCGCGGCAGGGGGAGTCGGAAACACCATATATTTT. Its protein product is CASSFAAGGVGNTIYF.

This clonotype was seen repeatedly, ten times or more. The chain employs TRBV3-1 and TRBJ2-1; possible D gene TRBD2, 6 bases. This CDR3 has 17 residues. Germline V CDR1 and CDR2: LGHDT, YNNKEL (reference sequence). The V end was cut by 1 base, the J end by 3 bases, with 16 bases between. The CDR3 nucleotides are TGTGCCAGCAGCCAAGGGGTGTCCGCTAGCGACTACAATGAGCAGTTCTTC. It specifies CASSQGVSASDYNEQFF.

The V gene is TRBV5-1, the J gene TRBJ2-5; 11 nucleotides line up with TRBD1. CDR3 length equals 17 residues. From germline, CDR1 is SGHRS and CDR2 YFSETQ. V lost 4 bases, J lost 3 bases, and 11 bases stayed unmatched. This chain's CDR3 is CASSAGQGGGLKETQYF. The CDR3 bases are TGCGCCAGCAGCGCGGGACAGGGGGGTGGCTTGAAAGAGACCCAGTACTTC.

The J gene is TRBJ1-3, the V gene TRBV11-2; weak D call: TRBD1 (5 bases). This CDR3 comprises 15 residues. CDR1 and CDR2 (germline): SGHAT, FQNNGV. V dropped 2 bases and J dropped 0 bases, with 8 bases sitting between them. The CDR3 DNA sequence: TGTGCCAGCAGCTTATTGGGGGACTCTGGAAACACCATATATTTT. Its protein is CASSLLGDSGNTIYF.

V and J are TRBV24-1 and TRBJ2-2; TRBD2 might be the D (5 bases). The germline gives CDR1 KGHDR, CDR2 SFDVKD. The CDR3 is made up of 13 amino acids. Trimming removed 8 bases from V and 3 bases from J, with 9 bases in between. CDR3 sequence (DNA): TGTGCCACCATCGGGCGGGACACCGGGGAGCTGTTTTTT. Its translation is CATIGRDTGELFF.

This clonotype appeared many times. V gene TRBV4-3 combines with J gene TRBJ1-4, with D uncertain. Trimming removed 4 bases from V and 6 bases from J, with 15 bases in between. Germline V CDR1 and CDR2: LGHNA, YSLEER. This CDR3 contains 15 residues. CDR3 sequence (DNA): TGCGCCAGCAGCCTCGACCGACGTTCGGATGAAAAACTGTTTTTT. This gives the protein CASSLDRRSDEKLFF.

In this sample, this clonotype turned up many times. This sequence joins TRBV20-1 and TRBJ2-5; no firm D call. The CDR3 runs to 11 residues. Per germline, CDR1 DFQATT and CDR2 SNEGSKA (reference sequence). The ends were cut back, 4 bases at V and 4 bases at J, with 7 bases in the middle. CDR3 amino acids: CSANKGETQYF. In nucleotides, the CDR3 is TGCAGTGCTAACAAGGGAGAGACCCAGTACTTC.

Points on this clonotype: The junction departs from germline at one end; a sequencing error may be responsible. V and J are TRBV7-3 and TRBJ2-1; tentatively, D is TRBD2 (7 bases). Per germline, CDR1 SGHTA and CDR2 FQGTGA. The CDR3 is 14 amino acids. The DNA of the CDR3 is TGTACCAGCAGCTTATCCGGGGGGCTGGATGAGCAGTTCTTC. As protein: CTSSLSGGLDEQFF.

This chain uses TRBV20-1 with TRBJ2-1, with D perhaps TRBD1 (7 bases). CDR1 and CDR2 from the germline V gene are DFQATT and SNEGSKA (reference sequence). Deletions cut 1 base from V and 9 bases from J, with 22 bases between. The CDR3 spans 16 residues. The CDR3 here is CSARGLDRTIESEQFF. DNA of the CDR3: TGCAGTGCTAGAGGTCTGGACAGGACTATAGAAAGTGAGCAGTTCTTC.

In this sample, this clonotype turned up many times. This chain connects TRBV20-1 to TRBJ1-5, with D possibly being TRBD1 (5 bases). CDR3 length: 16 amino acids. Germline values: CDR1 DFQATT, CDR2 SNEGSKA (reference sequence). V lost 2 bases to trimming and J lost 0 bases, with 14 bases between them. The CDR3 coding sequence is TGCAGTGCTAGAAAGCAGGGCGACCATAGCAATCAGCCCCAGCATTTT. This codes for CSARKQGDHSNQPQHF.

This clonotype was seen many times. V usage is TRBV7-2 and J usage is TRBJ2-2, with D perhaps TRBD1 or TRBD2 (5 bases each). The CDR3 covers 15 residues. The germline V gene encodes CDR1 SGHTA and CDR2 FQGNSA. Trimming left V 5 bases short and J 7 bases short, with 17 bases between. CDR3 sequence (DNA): TGTGCCAGCAGCGTACCGGGCCTGGGACGCGGGGAGCTGTTTTTT. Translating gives CASSVPGLGRGELFF.

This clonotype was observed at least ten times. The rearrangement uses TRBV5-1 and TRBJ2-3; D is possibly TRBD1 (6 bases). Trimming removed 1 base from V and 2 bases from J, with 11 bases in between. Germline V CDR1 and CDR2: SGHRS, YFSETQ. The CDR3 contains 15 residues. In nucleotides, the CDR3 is TGCGCCAGCAGCTTGCTGGGGGCGCTCACAGATACGCAGTATTTT. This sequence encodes CASSLLGALTDTQYF.

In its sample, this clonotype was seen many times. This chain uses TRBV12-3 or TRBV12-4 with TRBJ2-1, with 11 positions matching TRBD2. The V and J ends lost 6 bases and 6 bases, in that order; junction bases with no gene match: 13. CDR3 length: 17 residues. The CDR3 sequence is CASSLKSRLAGRNEQFF. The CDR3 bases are TGTGCCAGCAGCTTAAAGTCCCGACTAGCGGGGCGCAATGAGCAGTTCTTC.

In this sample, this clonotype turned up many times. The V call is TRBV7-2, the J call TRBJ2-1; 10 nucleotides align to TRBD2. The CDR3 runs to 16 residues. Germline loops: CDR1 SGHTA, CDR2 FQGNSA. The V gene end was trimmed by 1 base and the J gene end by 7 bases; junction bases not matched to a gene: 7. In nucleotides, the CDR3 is TGTGCCAGCAGCTTAGGGTCAGCGGGAGGGGGGAATGAGCAGTTCTTC. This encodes CASSLGSAGGGNEQFF.

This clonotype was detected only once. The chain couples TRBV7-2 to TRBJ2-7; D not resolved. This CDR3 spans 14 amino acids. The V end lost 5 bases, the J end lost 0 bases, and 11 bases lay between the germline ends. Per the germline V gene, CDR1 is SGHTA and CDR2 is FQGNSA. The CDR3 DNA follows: TGTGCCAGCAGCCCAGAGACATACTCCTACGAGCAGTACTTC. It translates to CASSPETYSYEQYF.

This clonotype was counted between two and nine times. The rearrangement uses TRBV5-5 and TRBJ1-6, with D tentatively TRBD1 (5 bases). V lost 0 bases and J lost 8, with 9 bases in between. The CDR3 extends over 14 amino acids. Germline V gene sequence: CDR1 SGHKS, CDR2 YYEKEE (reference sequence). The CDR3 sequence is CASSLVLRDSPLHF. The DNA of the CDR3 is TGTGCCAGCAGCTTGGTCCTCAGGGATTCACCCCTCCACTTT.

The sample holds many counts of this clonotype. DNA of the CDR3: TGCAGTGCCCCTCTGCCCGCTCCCCTGGTATCCTACAATGAGCAGTTCTTC. Protein sequence: CSAPLPAPLVSYNEQFF. This chain joins TRBV20-1 and TRBJ2-1; D remains ambiguous. CDR3 length: 17 amino acids. Germline-derived CDR1 and CDR2 are DFQATT and SNEGSKA (reference sequence). V shed 6 bases and J shed 1 base, with 22 bases lying between them.

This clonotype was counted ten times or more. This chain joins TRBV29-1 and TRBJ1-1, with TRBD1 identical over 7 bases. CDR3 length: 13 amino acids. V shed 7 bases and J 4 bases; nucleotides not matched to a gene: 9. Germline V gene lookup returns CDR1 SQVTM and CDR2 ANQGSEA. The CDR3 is CSALTGQITEAFF. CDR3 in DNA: TGCAGCGCTCTGACAGGGCAGATCACTGAAGCTTTCTTT. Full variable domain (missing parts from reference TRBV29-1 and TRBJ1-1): SAVISQKPSRDICQRGTSLTIQCQVDSQVTMMFWYRQQPGQSLTLIATANQGSEATYESGFVIDKFPISRPNLTFSTLTVSNMSPEDSSIYLCSALTGQITEAFFGQGTRLTVV.

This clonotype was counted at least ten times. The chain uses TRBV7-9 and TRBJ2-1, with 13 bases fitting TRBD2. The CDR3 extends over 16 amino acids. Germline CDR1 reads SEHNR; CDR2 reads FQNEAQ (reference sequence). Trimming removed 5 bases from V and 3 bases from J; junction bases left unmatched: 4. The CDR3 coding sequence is TGTGCCAGCAGCACCGGGACTAGCGGGGTCTACAATGAGCAGTTCTTC. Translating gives CASSTGTSGVYNEQFF.

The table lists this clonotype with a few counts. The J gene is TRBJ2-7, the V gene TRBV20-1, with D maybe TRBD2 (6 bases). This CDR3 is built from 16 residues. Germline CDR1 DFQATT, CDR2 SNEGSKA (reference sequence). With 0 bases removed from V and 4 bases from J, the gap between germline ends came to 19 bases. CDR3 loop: CSARDTETSNGYEQYF. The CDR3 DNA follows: TGCAGTGCTAGAGATACAGAGACTAGTAATGGATACGAGCAGTACTTC.

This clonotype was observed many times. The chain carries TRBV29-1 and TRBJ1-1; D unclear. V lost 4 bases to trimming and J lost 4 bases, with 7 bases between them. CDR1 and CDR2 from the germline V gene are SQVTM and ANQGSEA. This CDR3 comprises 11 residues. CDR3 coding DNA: TGCAGCGTTGTCGGCGGCACTGAAGCTTTCTTT. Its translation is CSVVGGTEAFF.

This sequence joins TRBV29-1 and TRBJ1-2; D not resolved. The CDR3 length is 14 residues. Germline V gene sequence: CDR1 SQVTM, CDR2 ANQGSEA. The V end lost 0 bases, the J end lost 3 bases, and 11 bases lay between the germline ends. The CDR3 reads CSVEDPGRDYGYTF. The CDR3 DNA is TGCAGCGTTGAAGATCCCGGACGCGACTATGGCTACACCTTC.

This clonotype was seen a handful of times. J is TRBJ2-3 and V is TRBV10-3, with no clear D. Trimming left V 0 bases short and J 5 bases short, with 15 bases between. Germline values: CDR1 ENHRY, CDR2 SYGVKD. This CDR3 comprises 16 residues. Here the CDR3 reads CAISESKGRIGDTQYF. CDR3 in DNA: TGTGCCATCAGTGAGTCGAAGGGTAGAATCGGAGATACGCAGTATTTT.

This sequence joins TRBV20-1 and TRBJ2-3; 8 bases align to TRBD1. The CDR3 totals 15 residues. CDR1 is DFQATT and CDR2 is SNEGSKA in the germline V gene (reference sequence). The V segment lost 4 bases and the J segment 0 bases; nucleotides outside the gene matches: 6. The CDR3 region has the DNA TGCAGTGCTAAAGGGACAGGTACTAGCACAGATACGCAGTATTTT. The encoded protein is CSAKGTGTSTDTQYF.